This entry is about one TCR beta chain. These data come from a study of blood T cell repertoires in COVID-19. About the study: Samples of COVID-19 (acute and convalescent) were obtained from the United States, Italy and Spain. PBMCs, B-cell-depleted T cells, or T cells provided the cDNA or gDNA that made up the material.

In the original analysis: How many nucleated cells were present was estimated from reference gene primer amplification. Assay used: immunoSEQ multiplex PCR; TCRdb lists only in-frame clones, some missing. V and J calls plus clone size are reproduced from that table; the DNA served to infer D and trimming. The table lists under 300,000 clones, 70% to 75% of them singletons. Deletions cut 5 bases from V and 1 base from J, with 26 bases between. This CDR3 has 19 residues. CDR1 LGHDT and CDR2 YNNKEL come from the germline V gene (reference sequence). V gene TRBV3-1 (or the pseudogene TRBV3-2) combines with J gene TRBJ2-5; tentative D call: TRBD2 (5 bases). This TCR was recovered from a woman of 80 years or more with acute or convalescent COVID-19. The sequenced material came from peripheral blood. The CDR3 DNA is TGTGCCAGCAGCTCCCCTCAGGAACCCCCGATAGGAGGCCAAGAGACCCAGTACTTC. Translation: CASSSPQEPPIGGQETQYF.